The 4 T cell receptor beta chains presented below share a single source sample, sequenced in a study of cytomegalovirus exposure and HLA in healthy donors. Generated by immunoSEQ multiplex PCR, the TCRdb table keeps only in-frame clones and is missing some. The sample lists 250,000 to 300,000 clones, 65% to 90% occurring once. The sequencing sample was made of PBMCs. These receptors were obtained from a woman between 18 and 29 years old in good health and CMV-seronegative.

This rearrangement joins TRBV5-6 to TRBJ1-4; tentatively, D is TRBD1 (5 bases). CDR1 SGHDT and CDR2 YYEEEE come from the germline V gene. V lost 1 base and J 7 bases, leaving 14 bases between the germline ends. This CDR3 region has 15 residues. The CDR3 spells CASSLIRVSGEKLFF. DNA of the CDR3: TGTGCCAGCAGCTTGATCAGGGTCTCGGGTGAAAAACTGTTTTTT.

The genes are TRBV2 and TRBJ2-7, with D tentatively TRBD1 (6 bases). This CDR3 has 13 amino acids. Deletions cut 4 bases from V and 2 bases from J, with 9 bases between. Germline values: CDR1 SNHLY, CDR2 FYNNEI. This chain's CDR3 is CASSVDSTYEQYF. The CDR3 nucleotides read TGTGCCAGCAGTGTGGACAGTACCTACGAGCAGTACTTC.

The chain links TRBV6-1 to TRBJ2-7; D may be TRBD1 (6 bases). Germline V gene lookup returns CDR1 MNHNS and CDR2 SASEGT. The germline V and J ends were trimmed by 4 bases and 7 bases, with 11 bases remaining between them. The CDR3 runs to 12 residues. The CDR3 loop reads CASSAQGREQYF. In DNA form, the CDR3 reads TGTGCCAGCAGTGCCCAGGGGCGGGAGCAGTACTTC.

This chain joins TRBV28 and TRBJ1-2, with TRBD1 matching over 7 bases. From germline, CDR1 is MDHEN and CDR2 SYDVKM. V gave up 6 bases and J gave up 4 bases; unmatched junction bases: 8. This CDR3 region has 14 residues. CDR3 bases: TGTGCCAGCAGAGGCAGACAGGGCGTCTATGGCTACACCTTC. Protein product: CASRGRQGVYGYTF.